These T cell receptor beta chains were read from a single sample in a study of T cell responses to AZD1222 COVID-19 vaccine. Method: immunoSEQ multiplex PCR; TCRdb's copy keeps in-frame clones and lacks some. The sample has more than 150,000 clones, around 87% seen once. The sequencing here drew on peripheral blood, taken on day 0 of MenACWY control vaccination. The source is an adult in good health. Both conserved end residues are part of each CDR3.

v_call cdr3_aa
TRBV28 CASSDSGASYFQYF
TRBV10-3 CAISDSGGGYGYTF
TRBV7-3 CASSFTGGNTQYF
TRBV27 CASRARGGAADTQYF
TRBV29-1 CSVVRGLALQETQYF
TRBV28 CASSLSPASGEETQYF
TRBV29-1 CSVKVFAQNTEAFF
TRBV6-5 CASSETFTDTQYF
TRBV9 CASSVGREQYF
TRBV18 CASNRTGGFGSGANVLTF
TRBV28 CASRYRRGPMPQETQYF
TRBV7-2 CASSPRVGTSNQPQHF
TRBV7-8 CASSLDKTGTVSSYNSPLHF
TRBV30 CAWMTPGGSEQYF
TRBV28 CASRTHRGEPSYEQYF
TRBV30 CAWTRREADTQYF
TRBV9 CASSVDHFSGNTIYF
TRBV6-4 CASSESGRAGYTF
TRBV12-3/TRBV12-4 CASRFEGANVLTF
TRBV7-8 CASSLMAGTFYEQYF